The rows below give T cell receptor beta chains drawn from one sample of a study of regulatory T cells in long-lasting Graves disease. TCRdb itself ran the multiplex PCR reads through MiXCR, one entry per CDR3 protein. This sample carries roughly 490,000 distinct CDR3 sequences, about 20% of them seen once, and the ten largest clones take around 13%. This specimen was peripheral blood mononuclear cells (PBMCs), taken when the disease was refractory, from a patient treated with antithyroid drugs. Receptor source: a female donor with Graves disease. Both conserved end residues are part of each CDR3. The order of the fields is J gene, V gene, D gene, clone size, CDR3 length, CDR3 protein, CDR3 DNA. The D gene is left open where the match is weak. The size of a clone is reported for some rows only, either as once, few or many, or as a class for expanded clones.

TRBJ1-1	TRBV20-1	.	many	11	CSAEYTTEAFF	TGCAGTGCTGAATATACCACCGAAGCTTTCTTT
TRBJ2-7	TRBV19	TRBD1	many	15	CASTWDRGFSYEQYF	TGTGCCAGTACTTGGGACAGGGGGTTCTCCTACGAGCAGTACTTC
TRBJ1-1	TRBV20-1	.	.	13	CSALQGRNTEAFF	TGCAGTGCTTTACAGGGACGGAACACTGAAGCTTTCTTT
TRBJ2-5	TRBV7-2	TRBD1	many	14	CASARQGRKETQYF	TGTGCCAGCGCTAGACAGGGGAGGAAAGAGACCCAGTACTTC
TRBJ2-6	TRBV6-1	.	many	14	CASTLDSGANVLTF	TGTGCCAGCACCCTTGACTCTGGGGCCAACGTCCTGACTTTC
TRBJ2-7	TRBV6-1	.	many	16	CASSRPQRVLTYEQYF	TGTGCCAGCTCAAGACCTCAGCGGGTACTAACCTACGAGCAGTACTTC
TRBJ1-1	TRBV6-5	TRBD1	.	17	CASSYSVQGAMNTEAFF	TGTGCCAGCAGTTACTCAGTACAGGGGGCGATGAACACTGAAGCTTTCTTT
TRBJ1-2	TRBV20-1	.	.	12	CSARDEGYGYTF	TGCAGTGCTAGAGATGAAGGGTATGGCTACACCTTC
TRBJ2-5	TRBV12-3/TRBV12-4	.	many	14	CASSPSDLGETQYF	TGTGCCAGCAGCCCCTCCGACTTGGGGGAGACCCAGTACTTC
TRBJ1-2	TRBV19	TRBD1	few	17	CASSILSRTGGNYGYTF	TGTGCCAGTAGTATTTTATCTCGGACAGGGGGAAACTATGGCTACACCTTC
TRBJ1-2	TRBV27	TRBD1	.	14	CASSPGTGLYGYTF	TGTGCCAGCAGCCCCGGGACAGGCCTCTATGGCTACACCTTC
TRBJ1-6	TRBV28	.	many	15	CASSFDRAYNSPLHF	TGTGCCAGCAGTTTCGACAGAGCCTATAATTCACCCCTCCACTTT
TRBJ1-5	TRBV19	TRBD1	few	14	CASKGQGDNQPQHF	TGTGCCAGTAAGGGACAGGGGGACAATCAGCCCCAGCATTTT
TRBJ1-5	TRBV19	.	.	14	CASSILGIDQPQHF	TGTGCCAGTAGTATCCTAGGGATAGATCAGCCCCAGCATTTT
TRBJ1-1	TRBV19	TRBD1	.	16	CASSIGWGTENTEAFF	TGTGCCAGTAGTATAGGGTGGGGGACAGAGAACACTGAAGCTTTCTTT
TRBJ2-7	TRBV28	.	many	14	CASTKSRGTYEQYF	TGTGCCAGCACCAAATCTCGGGGGACCTACGAGCAGTACTTC
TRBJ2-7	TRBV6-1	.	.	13	CASSPGQFREQYF	TGTGCCAGCAGTCCGGGACAATTTAGAGAGCAGTACTTC
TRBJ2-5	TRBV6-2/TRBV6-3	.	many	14	CASSAPGGFGTQYF	TGTGCCAGCAGTGCCCCCGGCGGCTTCGGGACCCAGTACTTC
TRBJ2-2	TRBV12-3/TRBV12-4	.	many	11	CASTQTGELFF	TGTGCCAGCACTCAAACCGGGGAGCTGTTTTTT
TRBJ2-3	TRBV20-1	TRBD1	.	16	CSARDLWTGRSDTQYF	TGCAGTGCTAGAGATCTTTGGACAGGGCGGTCGGATACGCAGTATTTT
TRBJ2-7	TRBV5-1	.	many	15	CASSLWIGVKDEQYF	TGCGCCAGCAGCTTGTGGATAGGGGTGAAGGACGAGCAGTACTTC
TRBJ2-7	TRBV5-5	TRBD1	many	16	CASSLNRDRGKLEQYF	TGTGCCAGCAGCTTAAACCGGGACAGGGGGAAACTCGAGCAGTACTTC
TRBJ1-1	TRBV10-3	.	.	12	CAISESITEAFF	TGTGCCATCAGTGAATCGATCACTGAAGCTTTCTTT